This T cell receptor beta chain originates from a study of CD4+ T cells in melanoma (dated by TCRdb to 2022 to 2024). Concerning the study at large: The study investigated neoantigen-specific CD4+ T cells in human melanoma.

About this clone itself: It has no known antigen specificity. Per-nucleotide qualities are absent, and no much larger clonotype sits a single base away.

Library preparation employed the immunoSEQ multiplex PCR assay. Imported from immuneACCESS, the table was reduced by TCRdb to in-frame sequences with V and J called. These copies leave out some clones; in studies compared against another copy, an unresolved V gene accounts for under half, and the cause of the remainder is not known. The sample yields 52,000 or so clones; about 70% were counted once. The top ten constitute approximately 4.6% of the sample. General study outcomes and caveats: Neoantigen-specific CD4+ T cells in melanoma were reported to have a range of differentiation states. The report described a correlation between neoantigen-specific CD4+ T cells and the function of CD8+ T cells, macrophages and B cells.

Patients with melanoma were used as donors. Sequencing input: tumor tissue. The sequence was collected from a human donor with melanoma.

The CDR3 reads as follows: CASSFRDYAGAEQFF. The DNA sequence reads TGTGCCAGCAGCTTCCGGGACTACGCGGGGGCTGAGCAGTTCTTC. The V and J segments used are TRBV27 and TRBJ2-1; TRBD2 is possibly the D segment (7 matching bases). V drops 6 bases and J drops 9 bases, leaving 21 bases in between. Via the germline V gene (reference sequence), CDR1 is MNHEY and CDR2 SMNVEV. The CDR3 runs 15 amino acids, cysteine and phenylalanine included. Only the CDR3 DNA is retained, 45 bases long and in frame from the first base.